The 27 T cell receptor beta chains in this list originate from one sample, sequenced in a study of metastatic and nonmetastatic thyroid tumors. No patient received treatment before thyroid surgery. TCRdb re-analyzed the PCR reads using MiXCR. The table lists 39,000 or so clones, approximately 20% of them singletons. The sequenced sample consisted of blood. The receptor source for this set is a female donor with papillary thyroid cancer or a benign thyroid nodule (not recorded which). Some clones in this sample may be carry-over from other donors' samples.

This clone was seen repeatedly, ten times or more. The rearrangement links TRBV19 to TRBJ1-3; D perhaps matches TRBD1 (5 bases). Germline loops: CDR1 LNHDA, CDR2 SQIVND (reference sequence). The germline V and J ends were trimmed by 1 base and 8 bases, with 9 bases remaining between them. The CDR3 is 13 amino acids. CDR3: CASSIAGTDTIYF. DNA of the CDR3: TGTGCCAGTAGTATAGCCGGGACGGACACCATATATTTT.

This clone appeared many times. This chain links TRBV7-6 with TRBJ2-7; D is unclear. V was pared by 1 base and J by 4 bases, with 14 bases between. Per germline, CDR1 SGHVS and CDR2 FNYEAQ. There are 15 residues in the CDR3. CDR3 coding DNA: TGTGCCAGCAGCTTAGAAGACTCGCACTCTTACGAGCAGTACTTC. Its protein is CASSLEDSHSYEQYF.

On this clone itself: A much more abundant neighbour one base away suggests this may be a read error. Other DNA sequences in this sample translate to the same CDR3. CDR3 in DNA: TGTGCATGGAGCTTAGAGGTCGAGGAGCAGTTCTTC. Translation: CAWSLEVEEQFF. The chain recombines TRBV30 with TRBJ2-1; the D is unclear. This CDR3 region has 12 residues. Germline CDR1 reads GTSNPN; CDR2 reads SVGIG (reference sequence).

This clone has ten or more counts. This chain connects TRBV20-1 to TRBJ2-6; D possibly corresponds to TRBD1 (6 bases). With 5 bases removed from V and 0 bases from J, the gap between germline ends came to 14 bases. Germline V CDR1 and CDR2: DFQATT, SNEGSKA (reference sequence). The CDR3 runs to 16 residues. As DNA, the CDR3 is TGCAGTGCTTCTCCGGGACACTTCTCTGGGGCCAACGTCCTGACTTTC. This gives the protein CSASPGHFSGANVLTF.

This clone was found many times. The gene calls are TRBV6-2 or TRBV6-3 and TRBJ2-1; 9 nucleotides agree with TRBD2. Germline V lookup: CDR1 MNHEY, CDR2 SVGEGT. The CDR3 contains 15 residues. V lost 5 bases and J lost 8; bases outside the gene matches: 10. The CDR3 region has the DNA TGTGCCAGCAGTCCCGCGGGGGGGCTGCTTGATGAGCAGTTCTTC. Residues: CASSPAGGLLDEQFF.

This clone came up many times. The rearrangement uses TRBV20-1 and TRBJ1-1; D gene ambiguous. The germline V and J ends were trimmed by 5 bases and 0 bases, with 7 bases remaining between them. Germline CDR1 and CDR2: DFQATT and SNEGSKA (reference sequence). The CDR3 length is 12 residues. Here the CDR3 DNA reads TGCAGTGCTGGGAGCATGAACACTGAAGCTTTCTTT. Its translation is CSAGSMNTEAFF.

With respect to this clone: One end of the junction is discordant with germline, which a read error may explain. The V gene is TRBV27, the J gene TRBJ2-7; unclear D gene. This CDR3 is built from 13 residues. Germline lookup yields CDR1 MNHEY and CDR2 SMNVEV (reference sequence). The CDR3 DNA follows: TGTGTCAGCGCCGAAAGGGCCCCCTACGAGCAGTACTTC. Its protein product is CVSAERAPYEQYF.

Concerning this clone: Since a much larger clone is just one base distant, this may be a read error. This chain joins TRBV7-9 and TRBJ2-3; D possibly matches TRBD1 or TRBD2 (6 bases each). Trimming cost V 9 bases and J 14 bases, with 15 bases left between them. Per germline, CDR1 SEHNR and CDR2 FQNEAQ (reference sequence). The CDR3 extends over 10 amino acids. CDR3 sequence (DNA): TGTGCCAGGGGGGGCCTAAGGTGGTATTTT. It specifies CARGGLRWYF. The full variable domain, completed using reference TRBV7-9 and TRBJ2-3, is DTGVSQNPRHKITKRGQNVTFRCDPISEHNRLYWYRQTLGQGPEFLTYFQNEAQLEKSRLLSDRFSAERPKGSFSTLEIQRTEQGDSAMYLCARGGLRWYFGPGTRLTVL.

This clone was counted many times. The rearrangement joins TRBV12-3 or TRBV12-4 to TRBJ2-5; D possibly corresponds to TRBD2 (5 bases). V lost 2 bases to trimming and J lost 1 base, with 8 bases between them. CDR3 length: 14 amino acids. CDR3 DNA: TGTGCCAGCAGTTTACCGGACTCCCAAGAGACCCAGTACTTC. It specifies CASSLPDSQETQYF.

This chain links TRBV28 with TRBJ1-2, with TRBD1 matching 9 bases. Germline values: CDR1 MDHEN, CDR2 SYDVKM. This CDR3 is 11 amino acids long. CDR3 nucleotides: TGTGTCACCGGGACAGGGCGCGTCTACACCTTC. Its translation is CVTGTGRVYTF.

This clone was counted ten times or more. This chain uses TRBV9 with TRBJ2-7; perhaps TRBD2 as D (5 bases). V dropped 6 bases and J dropped 6 bases, with 16 bases sitting between them. This CDR3 is built from 13 residues. Germline V lookup: CDR1 SGDLS, CDR2 YYNGEE. The CDR3 coding sequence is TGTGCCAGCACCCCTTTGGACTGGGGCGAGCAGTACTTC. This translates into CASTPLDWGEQYF.

In this sample, this clone turned up many times. The chain links TRBV5-4 to TRBJ2-3; 8 bases align to TRBD2. Trimming cost V 5 bases and J 4 bases; bases outside gene matches: 9. Germline CDR1 is SGHNT and CDR2 is YYREEE (reference sequence). This CDR3 is built from 15 residues. In nucleotides, the CDR3 is TGTGCCAGCAGGCCCGGGACTAGTATCCCAGATACGCAGTATTTT. This codes for CASRPGTSIPDTQYF.

This clone was observed at least ten times. The rearrangement uses TRBV6-1 and TRBJ2-1, with TRBD2 matching over 9 bases. The CDR3 covers 12 residues. With 2 bases clipped from V and 13 bases from J, the junction kept 3 bases outside the gene matches. The germline CDR1 and CDR2 sequences are MNHNS and SASEGT. Written as DNA, the CDR3 is TGTGCCAGCAGTGAAATCGGGACTAGCCAGTTCTTC. Encoded protein: CASSEIGTSQFF.

This clone was recorded a few times. The chain uses TRBV6-4 and TRBJ2-1, with 8 bases fitting TRBD2. CDR1 is MRHNA, CDR2 SNTAGT, per germline. The CDR3 sequence is 17 residues long. With V trimmed by 3 bases and J by 1 base, 8 bases remained unmatched. The CDR3 DNA follows: TGTGCCAGCAGTGAGTCCCCGGGAGGGGGATCCTACAATGAGCAGTTCTTC. Translating gives CASSESPGGGSYNEQFF.

This clone was detected a few times. Since no conserved phenylalanine or tryptophan closes the CDR3, a read error is the likely cause. The DNA is omitted, as the CDR3 cannot be located on it reliably, and the CDR3 follows TCRdb's listing. The chain employs TRBV28 and TRBJ1-2. The CDR3 length is 13 residues, termini included. Germline CDR1 is MDHEN and CDR2 is SYDVKM. The chain's CDR3 is CASSFLWSVWLHL.

This clone appeared many times. The rearrangement uses TRBV12-3 or TRBV12-4 and TRBJ2-5; D call uncertain. The V end was cut by 2 bases, the J end by 7 bases, with 5 bases between. The CDR3 has 11 residues. The CDR3 protein is CASSLWGTQYF. The CDR3 DNA follows: TGTGCCAGCAGTTTATGGGGGACCCAGTACTTC.

In this sample, this clone turned up a few times. The J gene is TRBJ2-3, the V gene TRBV6-2 or TRBV6-3, with unresolved D. The germline gives CDR1 MNHEY, CDR2 SVGEGT. Trimming pared 6 bases from V and 5 bases from J, leaving 12 bases between. This CDR3 has 13 amino acids. CDR3 nucleotide sequence: TGTGCCAGCAGCTTTGGAGAAGTAGATACGCAGTATTTT. Its translation: CASSFGEVDTQYF.

The chain uses TRBV20-1 and TRBJ1-1; D call uncertain. There are 15 residues in the CDR3. The germline V and J ends were trimmed by 2 bases and 0 bases, with 13 bases remaining between them. Looked up from germline, CDR1 is DFQATT and CDR2 is SNEGSKA (reference sequence). The CDR3, as DNA: TGCAGTGCTAGAAACCTTGCGAATATGAACACTGAAGCTTTCTTT. It yields the protein CSARNLANMNTEAFF.

This clone has at least ten counts. V gene TRBV12-3 or TRBV12-4 combines with J gene TRBJ2-3; maybe TRBD1 (5 bases). Between the trimmed V and J ends, which lost 3 bases and 1 base, there was a span of 8 bases. CDR3 length: 14 residues. Here the CDR3 DNA reads TGTGCCAGCAGTTTTGTAGGGGGCACAGATACGCAGTATTTT. The encoded protein is CASSFVGGTDTQYF.

This clone was counted many times. This CDR3 is CASSPITSTDTQYF. CDR3 in DNA: TGTGCCAGCAGCCCTATAACTAGCACAGATACGCAGTATTTT. J is TRBJ2-3 and V is TRBV7-2; D remains unclear. Germline V gene sequence: CDR1 SGHTA, CDR2 FQGNSA. The CDR3 is 14 amino acids. Trimming stripped 5 bases from V and 0 bases from J, with 9 bases between.

There are many counts of this clone. V gene TRBV15 combines with J gene TRBJ2-5, with no clear D. V lost 1 base, J lost 2 bases, and 11 bases lay in between. The CDR3 sequence is 15 residues long. From germline, CDR1 is LNHNV and CDR2 YYDKDF (reference sequence). As DNA, the CDR3 is TGTGCCACCAGCAGAGGCTCGGAGCGTCAAGAGACCCAGTACTTC. Its translation is CATSRGSERQETQYF.

Regarding this clone: This may come from a read error, since a much larger clone is one base off. This chain joins TRBV9 and TRBJ2-1; tentatively, D is TRBD1 (6 bases). The CDR3 is made up of 14 amino acids. Germline V CDR1 and CDR2: SGDLS, YYNGEE. Trimming pared 6 bases from V and 4 bases from J, leaving 14 bases between. Here the CDR3 DNA reads TGTGCCAGCATCGAGGACAGCGGATACAATGAGCAGTTCTTC. It translates to CASIEDSGYNEQFF. Variable domain in full (rest from reference TRBV9 and TRBJ2-1): DSGVTQTPKHLITATGQRVTLRCSPRSGDLSVYWYQQSLDQGLQFLIQYYNGEERAKGNILERFSAQQFPDLHSELNLSSLELGDSALYFCASIEDSGYNEQFFGPGTRLTVL.

This clone was counted at least ten times. This rearrangement joins TRBV6-1 to TRBJ2-3; no firm D call. CDR1 is MNHNS and CDR2 is SASEGT in the germline V gene. Trimming left V 2 bases short and J 8 bases short, with 5 bases between. CDR3 size: 11 residues. The CDR3 nucleotides read TGTGCCAGCAGTGAATCAGGTACGCAGTATTTT. It encodes CASSESGTQYF.

In its sample, this clone was seen many times. V is TRBV20-1 and J is TRBJ2-7, with D possibly TRBD1 on 5 matching bases. There are 15 residues in the CDR3. CDR1 is DFQATT and CDR2 is SNEGSKA in the germline V gene (reference sequence). V was shortened by 0 bases and J by 6 bases, with 18 bases between the two germline ends. The CDR3 bases are TGCAGTGCTAGAGATCCAGGGAATTATGATGGCGAGCAGTACTTC. It is translated as CSARDPGNYDGEQYF.

This chain connects TRBV20-1 to TRBJ2-5, with D maybe TRBD2 (6 bases). The V end lost 0 bases, the J end lost 5 bases, and 22 bases lay between the germline ends. Germline V gene data show CDR1 as DFQATT and CDR2 as SNEGSKA (reference sequence). The CDR3 covers 17 residues. CDR3 sequence: CSARDLDYRESWETQYF. The CDR3 DNA reads as TGCAGTGCTAGAGATCTCGACTATCGGGAGAGTTGGGAGACCCAGTACTTC.

As DNA, the CDR3 is TGTGCCAGCAAGTTTGGGTGGCTAATCATGCAGAACTATGGCTACACCTTC. It is translated as CASKFGWLIMQNYGYTF. This chain joins TRBV6-2 or TRBV6-3 and TRBJ1-2; D remains unclear. The germline V and J ends were trimmed by 7 bases and 2 bases, with 23 bases remaining between them. Germline V gene lookup returns CDR1 MNHEY and CDR2 SVGEGT. The CDR3 runs 17 residues.

The CDR3 here is CASSLEGNTEAFF. The CDR3 DNA follows: TGTGCCAGCAGCTTGGAGGGAAACACTGAAGCTTTCTTT. The J gene is TRBJ1-1, the V gene TRBV5-5; D not resolved. CDR1 is SGHKS, CDR2 YYEKEE, per germline (reference sequence). This CDR3 is built from 13 residues. The V gene lost 0 bases and the J gene lost 2 bases, with 5 bases spanning the gap.